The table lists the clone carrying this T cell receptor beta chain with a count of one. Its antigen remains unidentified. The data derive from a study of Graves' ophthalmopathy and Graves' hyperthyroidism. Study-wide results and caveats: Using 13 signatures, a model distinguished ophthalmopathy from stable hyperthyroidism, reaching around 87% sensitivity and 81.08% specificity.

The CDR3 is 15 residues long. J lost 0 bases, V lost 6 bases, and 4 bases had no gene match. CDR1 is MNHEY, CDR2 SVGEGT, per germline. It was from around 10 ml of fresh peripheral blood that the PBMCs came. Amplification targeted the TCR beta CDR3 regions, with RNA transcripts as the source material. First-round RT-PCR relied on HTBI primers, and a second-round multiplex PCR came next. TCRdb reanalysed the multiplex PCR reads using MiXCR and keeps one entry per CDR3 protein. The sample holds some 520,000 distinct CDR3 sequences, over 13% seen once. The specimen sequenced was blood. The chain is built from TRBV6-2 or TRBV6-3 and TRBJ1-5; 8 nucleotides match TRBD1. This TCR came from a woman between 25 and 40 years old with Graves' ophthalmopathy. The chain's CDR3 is CASSDRGISNQPQHF. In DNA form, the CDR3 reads TGTGCCAGCAGCGACAGGGGTATTAGCAATCAGCCCCAGCATTTT.